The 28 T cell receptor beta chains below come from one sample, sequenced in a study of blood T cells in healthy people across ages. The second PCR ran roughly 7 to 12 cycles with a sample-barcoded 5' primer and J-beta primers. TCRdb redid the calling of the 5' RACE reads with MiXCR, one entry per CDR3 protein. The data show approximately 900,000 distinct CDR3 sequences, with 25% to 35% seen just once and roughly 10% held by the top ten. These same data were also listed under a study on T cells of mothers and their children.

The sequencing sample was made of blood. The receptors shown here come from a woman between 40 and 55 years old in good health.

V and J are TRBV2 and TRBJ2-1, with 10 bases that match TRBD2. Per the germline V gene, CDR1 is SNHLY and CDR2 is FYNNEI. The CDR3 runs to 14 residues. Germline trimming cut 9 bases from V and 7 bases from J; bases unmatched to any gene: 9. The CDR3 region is CARVRLAGRNEQFF. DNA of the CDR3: TGTGCCAGGGTGAGACTAGCGGGTAGAAATGAGCAGTTCTTC.

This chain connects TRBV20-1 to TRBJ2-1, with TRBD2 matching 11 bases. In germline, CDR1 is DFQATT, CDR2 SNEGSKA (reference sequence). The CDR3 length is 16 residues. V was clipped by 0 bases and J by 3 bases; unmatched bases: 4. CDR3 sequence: CSARDLLAGGYNEQFF. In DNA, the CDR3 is TGCAGTGCTAGAGACCTTCTAGCGGGAGGCTACAATGAGCAGTTCTTC.

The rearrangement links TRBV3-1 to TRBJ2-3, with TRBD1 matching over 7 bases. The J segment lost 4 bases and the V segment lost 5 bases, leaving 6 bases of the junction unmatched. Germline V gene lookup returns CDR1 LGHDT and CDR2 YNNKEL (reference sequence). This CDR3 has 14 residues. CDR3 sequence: CASSSAGGSDTQYF. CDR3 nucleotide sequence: TGTGCCAGCAGCTCAGCAGGGGGTTCAGATACGCAGTATTTT.

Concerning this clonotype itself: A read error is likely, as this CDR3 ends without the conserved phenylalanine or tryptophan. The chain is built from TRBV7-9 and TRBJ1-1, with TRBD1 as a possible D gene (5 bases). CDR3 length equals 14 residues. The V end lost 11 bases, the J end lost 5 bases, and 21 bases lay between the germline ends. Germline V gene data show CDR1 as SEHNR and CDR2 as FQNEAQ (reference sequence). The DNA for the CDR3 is TGTGCCGTTCGGGACGGACCTATTGCTACTGAAGCTTTCGTT. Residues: CAVRDGPIATEAFV.

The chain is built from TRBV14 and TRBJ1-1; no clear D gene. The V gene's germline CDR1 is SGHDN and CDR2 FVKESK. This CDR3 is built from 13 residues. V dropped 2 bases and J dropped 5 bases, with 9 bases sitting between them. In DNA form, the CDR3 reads TGTGCCAGCAGCCAACACCAAGGAACTGAAGCTTTCTTT. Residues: CASSQHQGTEAFF.

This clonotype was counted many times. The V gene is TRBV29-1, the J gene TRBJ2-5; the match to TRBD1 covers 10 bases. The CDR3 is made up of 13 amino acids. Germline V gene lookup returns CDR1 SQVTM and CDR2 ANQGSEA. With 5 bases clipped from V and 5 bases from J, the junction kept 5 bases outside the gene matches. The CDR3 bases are TGCAGCGTTTGGACAGGGGGTTTCGAGACCCAGTACTTC. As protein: CSVWTGGFETQYF.

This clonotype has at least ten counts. The CDR3 here is CSVDEGGYTF. CDR3 nucleotide sequence: TGCAGCGTTGACGAAGGAGGCTACACCTTC. The genes are TRBV29-1 and TRBJ1-2, with D unclear. Germline CDR1 SQVTM, CDR2 ANQGSEA. There are 10 residues in the CDR3. Deletions cut 3 bases from V and 8 bases from J, with 7 bases between.

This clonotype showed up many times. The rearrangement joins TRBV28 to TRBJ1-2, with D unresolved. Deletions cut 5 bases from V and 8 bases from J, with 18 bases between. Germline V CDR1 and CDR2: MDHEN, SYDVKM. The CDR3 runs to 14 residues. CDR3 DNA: TGTGCCAGCAGTCCATACGGCCGTAAAGGGGGCTACACCTTC. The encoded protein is CASSPYGRKGGYTF.

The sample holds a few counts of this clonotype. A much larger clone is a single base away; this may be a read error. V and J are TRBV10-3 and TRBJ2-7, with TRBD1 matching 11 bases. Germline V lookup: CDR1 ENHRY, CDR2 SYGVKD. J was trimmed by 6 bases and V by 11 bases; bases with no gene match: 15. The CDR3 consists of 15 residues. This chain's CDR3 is CAASVSDRGQSEQYF. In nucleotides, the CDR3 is TGTGCCGCCTCCGTCTCGGACAGGGGGCAGAGCGAGCAGTACTTC.

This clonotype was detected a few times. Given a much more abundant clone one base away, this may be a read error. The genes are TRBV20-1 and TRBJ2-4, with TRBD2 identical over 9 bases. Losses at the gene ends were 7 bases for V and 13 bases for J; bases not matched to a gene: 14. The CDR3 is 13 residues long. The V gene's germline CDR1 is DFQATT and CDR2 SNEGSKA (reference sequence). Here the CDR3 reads CSVNSGGKYEQYF. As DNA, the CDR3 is TGCAGTGTCAACAGCGGGGGGAAGTATGAGCAGTACTTC.

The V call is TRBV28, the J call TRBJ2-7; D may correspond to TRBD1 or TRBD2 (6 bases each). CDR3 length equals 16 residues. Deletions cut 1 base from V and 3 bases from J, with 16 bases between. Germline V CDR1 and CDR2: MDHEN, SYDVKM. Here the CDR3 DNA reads TGTGCCAGCAGTTTATTAGGGGGGTTTGGCCACTACGAGCAGTACTTC. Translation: CASSLLGGFGHYEQYF.

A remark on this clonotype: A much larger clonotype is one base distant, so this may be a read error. The CDR3 reads CASSVAPHRDRGINEQYF. The CDR3 DNA reads TGTGCCAGCAGCGTAGCCCCCCACCGGGACAGGGGGATCAATGAGCAGTACTTC. The rearrangement uses TRBV9 and TRBJ2-4, with 11 nucleotides matching TRBD1. Trimming at V came to 0 bases and at J to 13 bases, leaving 18 bases not matched to a gene. Germline V gives CDR1 SGDLS, CDR2 YYNGEE. This CDR3 has 18 residues.

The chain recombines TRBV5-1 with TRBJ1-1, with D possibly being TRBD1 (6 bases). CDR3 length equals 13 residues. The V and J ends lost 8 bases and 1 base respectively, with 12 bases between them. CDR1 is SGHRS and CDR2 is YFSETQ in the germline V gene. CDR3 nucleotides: TGCGCCAGTCACAGGGAGCCGAACACTGAAGCTTTCTTT. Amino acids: CASHREPNTEAFF.

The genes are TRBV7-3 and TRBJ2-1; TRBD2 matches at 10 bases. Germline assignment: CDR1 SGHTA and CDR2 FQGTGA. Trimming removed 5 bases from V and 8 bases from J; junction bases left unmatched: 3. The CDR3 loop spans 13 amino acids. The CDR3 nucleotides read TGTGCCAGCAGCCTCGGGACTAGCGATGAGCAGTTCTTC. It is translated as CASSLGTSDEQFF.

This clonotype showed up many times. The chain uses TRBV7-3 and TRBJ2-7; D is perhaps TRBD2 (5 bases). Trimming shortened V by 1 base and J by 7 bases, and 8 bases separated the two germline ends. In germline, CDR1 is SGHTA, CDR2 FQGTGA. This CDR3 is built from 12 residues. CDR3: CASSLNGGEQYF. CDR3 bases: TGTGCCAGCAGCTTAAACGGCGGGGAGCAGTACTTC.

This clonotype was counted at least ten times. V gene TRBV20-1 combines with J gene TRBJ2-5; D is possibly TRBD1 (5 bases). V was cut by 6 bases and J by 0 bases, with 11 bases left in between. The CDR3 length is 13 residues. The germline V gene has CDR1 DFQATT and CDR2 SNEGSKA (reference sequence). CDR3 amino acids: CSAPPGNQETQYF. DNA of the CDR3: TGCAGTGCCCCTCCAGGGAACCAAGAGACCCAGTACTTC.

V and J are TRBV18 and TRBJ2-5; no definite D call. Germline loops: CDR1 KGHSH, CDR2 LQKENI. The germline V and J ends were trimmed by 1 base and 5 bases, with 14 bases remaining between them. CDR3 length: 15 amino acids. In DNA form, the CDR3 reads TGTGCCAGCTCACCACTTCCCCGGACCTCCGAGACCCAGTACTTC. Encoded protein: CASSPLPRTSETQYF.

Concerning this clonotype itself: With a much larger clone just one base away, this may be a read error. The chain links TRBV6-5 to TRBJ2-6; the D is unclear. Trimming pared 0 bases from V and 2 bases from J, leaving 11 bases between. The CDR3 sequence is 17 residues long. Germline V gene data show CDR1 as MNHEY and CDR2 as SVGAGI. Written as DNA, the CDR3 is TGTGCCAGCAGTTACTCGAGTGGCGGAACTGGGGCCAACGTCCTGACTTTC. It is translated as CASSYSSGGTGANVLTF.

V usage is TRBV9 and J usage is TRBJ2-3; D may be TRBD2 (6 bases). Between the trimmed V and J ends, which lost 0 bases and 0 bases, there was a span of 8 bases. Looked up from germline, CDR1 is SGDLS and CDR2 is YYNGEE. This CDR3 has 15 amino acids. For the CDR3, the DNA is TGTGCCAGCAGCGTAGGGCTAGCGAGCACAGATACGCAGTATTTT. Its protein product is CASSVGLASTDTQYF.

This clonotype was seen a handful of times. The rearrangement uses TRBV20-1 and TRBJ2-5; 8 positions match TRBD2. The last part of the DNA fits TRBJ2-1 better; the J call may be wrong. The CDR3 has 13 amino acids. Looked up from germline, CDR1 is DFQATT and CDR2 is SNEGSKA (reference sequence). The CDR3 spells CSAIRTSQETQFF. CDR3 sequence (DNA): TGCAGTGCTATCCGGACTAGCCAAGAGACCCAGTTCTTC.

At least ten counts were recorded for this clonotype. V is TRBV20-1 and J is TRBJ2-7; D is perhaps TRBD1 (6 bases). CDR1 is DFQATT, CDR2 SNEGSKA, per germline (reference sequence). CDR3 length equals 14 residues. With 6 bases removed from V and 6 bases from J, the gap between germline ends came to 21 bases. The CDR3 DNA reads TGCAGTGCCCCATGGACAGTCAAAGGGGGCGAGCAGTACTTC. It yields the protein CSAPWTVKGGEQYF.

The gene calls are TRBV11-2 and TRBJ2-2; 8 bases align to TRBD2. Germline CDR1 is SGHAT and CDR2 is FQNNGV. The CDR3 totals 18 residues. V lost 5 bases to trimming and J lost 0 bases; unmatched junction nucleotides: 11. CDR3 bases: TGTGCCAGCAGCCCGACCCTCATAGCGGGGCCGAACACCGGGGAGCTGTTTTTT. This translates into CASSPTLIAGPNTGELFF.

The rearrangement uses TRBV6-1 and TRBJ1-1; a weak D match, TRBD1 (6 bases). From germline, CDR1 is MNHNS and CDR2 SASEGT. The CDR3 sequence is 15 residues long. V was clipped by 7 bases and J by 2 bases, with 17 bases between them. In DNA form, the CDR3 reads TGTGCCAGCACCGACCCCGGGACACCTAACACTGAAGCTTTCTTT. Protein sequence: CASTDPGTPNTEAFF.

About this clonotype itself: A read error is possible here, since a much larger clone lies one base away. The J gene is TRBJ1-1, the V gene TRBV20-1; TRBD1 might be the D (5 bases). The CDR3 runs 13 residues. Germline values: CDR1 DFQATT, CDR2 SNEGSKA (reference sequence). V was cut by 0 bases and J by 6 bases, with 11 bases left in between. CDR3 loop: CSARDPGFAEAFF. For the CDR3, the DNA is TGCAGTGCTAGAGATCCAGGGTTCGCTGAAGCTTTCTTT.

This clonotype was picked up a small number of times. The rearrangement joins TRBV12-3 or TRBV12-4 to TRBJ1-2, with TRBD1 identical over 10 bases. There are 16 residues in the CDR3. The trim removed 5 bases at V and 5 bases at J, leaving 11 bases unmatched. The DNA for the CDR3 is TGTGCCAGCAGTGACCGGGACAGGGGATTCGATTATGGCTACACCTTC. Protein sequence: CASSDRDRGFDYGYTF.

The CDR3 region has the DNA TGTGCCAGCAGTTATGGTCCTGGTGCTTTCTTT. Its translation is CASSYGPGAFF. J is TRBJ1-1 and V is TRBV6-5; D call uncertain. The germline V gene encodes CDR1 MNHEY and CDR2 SVGAGI. The CDR3 has 11 amino acids. The V end lost 3 bases, the J end lost 11 bases, and 10 bases lay between the germline ends.

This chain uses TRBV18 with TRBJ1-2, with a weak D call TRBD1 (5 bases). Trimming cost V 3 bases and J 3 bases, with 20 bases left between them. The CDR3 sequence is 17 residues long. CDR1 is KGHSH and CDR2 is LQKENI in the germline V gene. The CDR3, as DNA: TGTGCCAGCTCACCGAGGTTGCAGGGCCGGGGGGACTATGGCTACACCTTC. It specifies CASSPRLQGRGDYGYTF.

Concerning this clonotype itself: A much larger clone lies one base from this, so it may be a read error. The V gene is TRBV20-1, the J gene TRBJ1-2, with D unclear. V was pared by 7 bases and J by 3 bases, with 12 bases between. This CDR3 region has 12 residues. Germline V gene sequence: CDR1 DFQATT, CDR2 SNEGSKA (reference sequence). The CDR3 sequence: CSVKRSHYGYTF. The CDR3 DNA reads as TGCAGTGTCAAGAGAAGTCACTATGGCTACACCTTC.